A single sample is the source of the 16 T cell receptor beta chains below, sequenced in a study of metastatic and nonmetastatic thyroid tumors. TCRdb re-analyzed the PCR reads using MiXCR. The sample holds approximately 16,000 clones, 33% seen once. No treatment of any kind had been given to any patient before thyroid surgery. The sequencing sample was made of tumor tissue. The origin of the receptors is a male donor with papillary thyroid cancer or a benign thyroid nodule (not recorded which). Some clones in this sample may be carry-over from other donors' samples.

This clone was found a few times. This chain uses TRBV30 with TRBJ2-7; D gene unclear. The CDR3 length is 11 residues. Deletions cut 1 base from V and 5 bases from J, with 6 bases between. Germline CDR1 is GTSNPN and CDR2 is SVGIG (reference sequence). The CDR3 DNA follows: TGTGCCTGGAGTGGGGATGACGAGCAGTACTTC. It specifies CAWSGDDEQYF.

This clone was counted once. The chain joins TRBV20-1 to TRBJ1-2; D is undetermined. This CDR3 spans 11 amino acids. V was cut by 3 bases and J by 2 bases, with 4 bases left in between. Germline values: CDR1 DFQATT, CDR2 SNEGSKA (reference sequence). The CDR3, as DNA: TGCAGTGCTAGTCCCAACTATGGCTACACCTTC. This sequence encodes CSASPNYGYTF.

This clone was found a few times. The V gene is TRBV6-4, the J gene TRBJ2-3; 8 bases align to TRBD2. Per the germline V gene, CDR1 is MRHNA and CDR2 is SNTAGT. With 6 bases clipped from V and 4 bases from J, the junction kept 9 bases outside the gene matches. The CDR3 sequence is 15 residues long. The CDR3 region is CASRQGAGAPDTQYF. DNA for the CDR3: TGTGCCAGCAGACAGGGAGCGGGAGCCCCAGATACGCAGTATTTT.

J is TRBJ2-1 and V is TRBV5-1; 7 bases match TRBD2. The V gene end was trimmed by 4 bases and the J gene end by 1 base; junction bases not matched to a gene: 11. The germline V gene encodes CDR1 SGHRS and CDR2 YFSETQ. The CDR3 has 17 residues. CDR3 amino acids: CASSRLSGPNSYNEQFF. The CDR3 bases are TGCGCCAGCAGCCGGCTTAGCGGGCCCAATTCCTACAATGAGCAGTTCTTC.

The CDR3 coding sequence is TGTGCCAGCAGTGAAGCGGTTAGCGGGGACTCCTACGAGCAGTACTTC. This gives the protein CASSEAVSGDSYEQYF. This chain links TRBV2 with TRBJ2-7; 8 bases map to TRBD2. CDR3 length equals 16 residues. V shed 0 bases and J 0 bases; nucleotides not matched to a gene: 4. Germline loops: CDR1 SNHLY, CDR2 FYNNEI.

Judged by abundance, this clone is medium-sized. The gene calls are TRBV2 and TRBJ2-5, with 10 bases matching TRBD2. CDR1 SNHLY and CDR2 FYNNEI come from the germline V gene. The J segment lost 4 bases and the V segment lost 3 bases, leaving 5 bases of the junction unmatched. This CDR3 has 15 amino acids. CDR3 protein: CASSDRSGRGETQYF. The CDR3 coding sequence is TGTGCCAGCAGTGATAGGAGCGGGAGGGGAGAGACCCAGTACTTC.

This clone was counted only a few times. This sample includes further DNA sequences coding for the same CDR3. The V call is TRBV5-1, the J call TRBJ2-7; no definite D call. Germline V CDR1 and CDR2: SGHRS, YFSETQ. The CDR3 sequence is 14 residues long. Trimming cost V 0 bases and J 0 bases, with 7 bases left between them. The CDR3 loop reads CASSLAGNSYEQYF. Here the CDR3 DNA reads TGCGCCAGCAGCTTGGCCGGCAACTCCTACGAGCAGTACTTC.

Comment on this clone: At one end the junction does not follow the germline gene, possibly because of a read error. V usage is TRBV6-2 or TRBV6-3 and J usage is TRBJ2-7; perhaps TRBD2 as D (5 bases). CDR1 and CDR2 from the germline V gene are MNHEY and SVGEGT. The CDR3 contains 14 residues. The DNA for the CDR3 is TGTGCCAGCAGTCTAGCAATTGTCCCCTACGAGCACGACTTC. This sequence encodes CASSLAIVPYEHDF.

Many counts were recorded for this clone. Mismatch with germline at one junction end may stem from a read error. Written as DNA, the CDR3 is TGTGCTAGCAGCTTGGACAGAGGAGAGACCCAGTACTTC. Its protein product is CASSLDRGETQYF. V is TRBV7-7 and J is TRBJ2-5; a weak D match, TRBD1 (6 bases). The CDR3 extends over 13 amino acids. CDR1 SSHAT and CDR2 FNYEAQ come from the germline V gene (reference sequence).

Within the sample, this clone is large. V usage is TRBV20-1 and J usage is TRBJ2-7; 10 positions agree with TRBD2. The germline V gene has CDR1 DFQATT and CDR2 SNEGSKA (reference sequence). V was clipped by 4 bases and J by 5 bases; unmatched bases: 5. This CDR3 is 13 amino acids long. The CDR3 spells CSATAGGAHEQYF. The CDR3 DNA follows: TGCAGTGCTACAGCGGGGGGGGCCCACGAGCAGTACTTC.

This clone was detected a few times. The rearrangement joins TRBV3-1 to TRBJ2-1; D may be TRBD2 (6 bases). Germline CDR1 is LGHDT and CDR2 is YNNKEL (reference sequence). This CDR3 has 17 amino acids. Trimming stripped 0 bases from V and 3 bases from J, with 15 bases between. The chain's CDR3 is CASSQEGGYNRYNEQFF. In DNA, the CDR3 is TGTGCCAGCAGCCAAGAGGGGGGTTACAATCGCTACAATGAGCAGTTCTTC.

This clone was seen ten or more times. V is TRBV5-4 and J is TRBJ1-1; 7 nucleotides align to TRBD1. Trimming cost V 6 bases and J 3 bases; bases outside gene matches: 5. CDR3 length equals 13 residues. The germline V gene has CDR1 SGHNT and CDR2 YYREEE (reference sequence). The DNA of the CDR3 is TGTGCCAGCAACTACCAGGGGGACACTGAAGCTTTCTTT. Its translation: CASNYQGDTEAFF.

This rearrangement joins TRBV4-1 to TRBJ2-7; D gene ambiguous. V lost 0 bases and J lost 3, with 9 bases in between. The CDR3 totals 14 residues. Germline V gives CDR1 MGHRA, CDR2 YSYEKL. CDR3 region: CASSQEPTDYEQYF. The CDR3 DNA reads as TGCGCCAGCAGCCAAGAACCCACAGACTACGAGCAGTACTTC.

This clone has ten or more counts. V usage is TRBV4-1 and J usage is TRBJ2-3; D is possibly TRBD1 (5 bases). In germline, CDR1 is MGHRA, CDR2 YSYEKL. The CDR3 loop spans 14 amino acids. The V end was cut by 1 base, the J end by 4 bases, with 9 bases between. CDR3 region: CASSQVQGADTQYF. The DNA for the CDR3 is TGCGCCAGCAGCCAAGTCCAGGGCGCAGATACGCAGTATTTT.

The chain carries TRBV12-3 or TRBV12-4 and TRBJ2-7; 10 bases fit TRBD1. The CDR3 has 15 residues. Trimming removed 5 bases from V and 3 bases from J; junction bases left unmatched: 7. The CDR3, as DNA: TGTGCCAGCAGTCCGTATGACAGGGGGCACTACGAGCAGTACTTC. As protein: CASSPYDRGHYEQYF.

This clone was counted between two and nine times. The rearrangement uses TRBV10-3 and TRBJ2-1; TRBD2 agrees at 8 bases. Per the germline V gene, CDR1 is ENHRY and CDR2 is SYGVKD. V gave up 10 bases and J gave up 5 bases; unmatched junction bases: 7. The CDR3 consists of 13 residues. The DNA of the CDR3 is TGTGCCACTTCAAGCGGGAGTCACAATGAGCAGTTCTTC. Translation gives CATSSGSHNEQFF.